This TCR beta chain was identified during a study of cytomegalovirus exposure and HLA in healthy donors. On this clone: Its antigen is still unknown.

Whole-study findings and limits: Most TCR sequences proved rare, with some public TCRs found in many donors.

The germline CDR1 and CDR2 sequences are SGHTA and FQGTGA. V gave up 1 base and J gave up 5 bases, with 11 bases separating them. The CDR3 runs 14 residues. Generated by immunoSEQ multiplex PCR, the TCRdb table keeps only in-frame clones and is missing some. The sample contains 170,000 or so clones, about four fifths of which appear only once. The clonotype comes from a woman between 18 and 30 years old in good health and CMV-seropositive. Sequenced input: PBMCs. The rearrangement uses TRBV7-3 and TRBJ1-1; no reliable D call. DNA for the CDR3: TGTGCCAGCAGCTTAAAGACGGGTTCGACTGAAGCTTTCTTT. Protein: CASSLKTGSTEAFF.